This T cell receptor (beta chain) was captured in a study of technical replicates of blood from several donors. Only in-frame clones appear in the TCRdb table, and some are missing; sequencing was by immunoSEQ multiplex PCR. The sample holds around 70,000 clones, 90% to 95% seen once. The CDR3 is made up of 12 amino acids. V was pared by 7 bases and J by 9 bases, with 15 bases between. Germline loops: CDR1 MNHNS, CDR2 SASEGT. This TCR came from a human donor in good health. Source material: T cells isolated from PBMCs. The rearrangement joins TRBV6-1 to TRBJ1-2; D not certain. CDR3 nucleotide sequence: TGTGCCAGCAACGAGGGCCTTAGGCGCTACACCTTC. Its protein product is CASNEGLRRYTF.